The clone carrying this T cell receptor (beta chain) was counted once. Its antigen is unknown. The data originate from a study of cytomegalovirus exposure and HLA in healthy donors. Study outcomes and limitations: Rarity held for most TCR sequences, but there were some public TCRs that occurred in many donors.

The PCR was carried out with 60 Vbeta primers and 13 Jbeta primers. The method was immunoSEQ multiplex PCR; TCRdb's version includes in-frame clones alone and lacks a portion of them. Of around 120,000 clones listed, 70% to 85% are singletons. V shed 1 base and J shed 3 bases, with 7 bases lying between them. This CDR3 has 14 amino acids. Germline values: CDR1 MGHRA, CDR2 YSYEKL. The sequence was obtained from a human donor in good health. Input material: PBMCs. The rearrangement links TRBV4-1 to TRBJ1-3; D is uncertain. CDR3 sequence reads: CASSQVTFGNTIYF. The CDR3 DNA reads as TGCGCCAGCAGCCAAGTGACTTTTGGAAACACCATATATTTT.